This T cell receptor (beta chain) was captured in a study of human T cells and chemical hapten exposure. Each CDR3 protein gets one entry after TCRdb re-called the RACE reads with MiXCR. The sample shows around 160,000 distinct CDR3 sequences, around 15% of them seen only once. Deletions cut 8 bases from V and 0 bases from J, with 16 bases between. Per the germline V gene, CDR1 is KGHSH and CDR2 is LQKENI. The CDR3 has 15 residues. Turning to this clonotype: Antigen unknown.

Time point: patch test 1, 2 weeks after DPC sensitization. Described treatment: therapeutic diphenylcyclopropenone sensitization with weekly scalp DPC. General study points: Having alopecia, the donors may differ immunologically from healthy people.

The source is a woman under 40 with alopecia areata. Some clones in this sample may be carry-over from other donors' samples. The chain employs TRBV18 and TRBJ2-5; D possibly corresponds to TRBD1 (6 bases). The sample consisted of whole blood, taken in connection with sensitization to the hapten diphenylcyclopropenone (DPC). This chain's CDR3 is CASVSQGRNQETQYF. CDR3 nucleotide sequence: TGTGCCAGCGTGTCCCAGGGGCGAAACCAAGAGACCCAGTACTTC. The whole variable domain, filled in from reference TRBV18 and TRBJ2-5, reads NAGVMQNPRHLVRRRGQEARLRCSPMKGHSHVYWYRQLPEEGLKFMVYLQKENIIDESGMPKERFSAEFPKEGPSILRIQQVVRGDSAAYFCASVSQGRNQETQYFGPGTRLLVL.